Below are 6 T cell receptor beta chains sequenced from a single sample in a study of cytomegalovirus exposure and HLA in healthy donors. Researchers ran the PCR with 60 Vbeta and 13 Jbeta primers. The table came from immunoSEQ multiplex PCR; TCRdb's copy has only in-frame clones and leaves some out. The sample lists approximately 45,000 clones; about 78% were seen once. Sequencing input: PBMCs. The receptors were sampled from a woman in her thirties in good health and CMV-seronegative.

The rearrangement uses TRBV30 and TRBJ2-7; tentatively, D is TRBD1 (5 bases). The CDR3 covers 13 residues. Trimming left V 0 bases short and J 5 bases short, with 11 bases between. The germline gives CDR1 GTSNPN, CDR2 SVGIG (reference sequence). CDR3 residues: CAWSVSRANEQYF. Here the CDR3 DNA reads TGTGCCTGGAGTGTATCCAGGGCCAACGAGCAGTACTTC.

The CDR3 DNA follows: TGTGCCAGCAGTAACCCTGACAGGGAAAACACCATATATTTT. It is translated as CASSNPDRENTIYF. The genes are TRBV6-1 and TRBJ1-3; 7 bases align to TRBD1. V dropped 5 bases and J dropped 6; count of bases not matched to a gene: 7. The CDR3 is 14 residues long. The germline gives CDR1 MNHNS, CDR2 SASEGT.

The genes are TRBV29-1 and TRBJ2-5; 10 positions agree with TRBD2. The CDR3 covers 21 residues. Looked up from germline, CDR1 is SQVTM and CDR2 is ANQGSEA. V shed 4 bases, J shed 2 bases, and the junction held 25 bases outside the gene matches. The CDR3 is CSVGGVWSGRAPTWGQETQYF. The CDR3 bases are TGCAGCGTTGGGGGGGTATGGAGCGGGAGGGCCCCGACCTGGGGACAAGAGACCCAGTACTTC.

Points on this clone: Relative to the germline gene, one junction end is altered; a read error may explain this. The CDR3, as DNA: TGTGCCAGCAGTGATTCTAGCGGGGGGGTATCTAACATGGACTTC. It codes for CASSDSSGGVSNMDF. The V and J genes are TRBV6-1 and TRBJ2-5, with 12 bases aligning to TRBD2. Germline CDR1 is MNHNS and CDR2 is SASEGT. The CDR3 contains 15 residues.

This chain joins TRBV7-6 and TRBJ2-7; the match to TRBD1 covers 7 bases. Per the germline V gene, CDR1 is SGHVS and CDR2 is FNYEAQ. The CDR3 consists of 14 residues. The V segment lost 5 bases and the J segment 2 bases; nucleotides outside the gene matches: 6. DNA of the CDR3: TGTGCCAGCAGCGCGCCGGGACAGACCTACGAGCAGTACTTC. Translating gives CASSAPGQTYEQYF.

This clone appeared once. The rearrangement joins TRBV21-1 to TRBJ2-7; the DNA was not used to check the table's D call, TRBD2. TRBV21-1 constitutes a pseudogene. The CDR3 is made up of 23 amino acids. The CDR3 sequence: CASSKVDYSQFGGNYCPSGAVYF. CDR3 sequence (DNA): TGTGCCAGCAGCAAAGTCGACTACTCCCAATTTGGGGGTAATTACTGCCCCTCGGGAGCAGTGTACTTC.